This T cell receptor (beta chain) came from a study of T cells in Graves' hyperthyroidism and ophthalmopathy. Points from the study as a whole: Model predictions of ophthalmopathy came a median around 6.5 months before onset. Ophthalmopathy and stable hyperthyroidism were told apart by a 13 V-J model.

Germline CDR1 and CDR2: LGHDT and YNNKEL (reference sequence). The ends were cut back, 0 bases at V and 4 bases at J, with 6 bases in the middle. The CDR3 runs to 14 residues. Before ophthalmopathy appeared, progressors gave blood at initial hyperthyroidism diagnosis. This clonotype was observed at least ten times. Its antigen is not identified. There were TCR beta CDR3 regions amplified from RNA transcripts. Researchers ran a first-round RT-PCR on the TCR CDR3 using the HTBI primer set. MiXCR was run by TCRdb on the multiplex PCR reads, yielding one entry per CDR3 protein. Of 600,000 to 850,000 distinct CDR3 sequences in the sample, roughly 20% were seen once.

The sample comprised blood. This clonotype was obtained from a woman aged 50 to 65 with Graves' hyperthyroidism that later progressed to Graves' ophthalmopathy. The chain joins TRBV3-1 to TRBJ2-2; D unclear. CDR3 in DNA: TGTGCCAGCAGCCAAGAAGGTGGCACCGGGGAGCTGTTTTTT. The encoded protein is CASSQEGGTGELFF.